This TCR beta chain was sequenced in a study of shared clonotypes between healthy human individuals. Study overall: The people who gave samples were a couple of women and a few men aged 18 to 49.

CDR1 and CDR2 from the germline V gene are SNHLY and FYNNEI. The CDR3 contains 10 residues. Trimming removed 5 bases from V and 7 bases from J, with 6 bases in between. Sequenced by immunoSEQ multiplex PCR; TCRdb stores in-frame clones only, minus some. The table shows millions of clones, with more than 90% occurring only once. A few counts support this clone. This chain uses TRBV2 with TRBJ2-7; no clear D. Sequencing used naive CD4+ T cells sorted from blood. Subset in this sample: CD45RA+ positively selected. The sequence was obtained from a man between 18 and 29 years old in good health. The CDR3 reads CASSTREQYF. In DNA, the CDR3 is TGTGCCAGCAGTACGAGGGAGCAGTACTTC. Using reference TRBV2 and TRBJ2-7 for the parts outside the CDR3, the full variable domain is EPEVTQTPSHQVTQMGQEVILRCVPISNHLYFYWYRQILGQKVEFLVSFYNNEISEKSEIFDDQFSVERPDGSNFTLKIRSTKLEDSAMYFCASSTREQYFGPGTRLTVT.